The T cell receptor beta chain described here comes from a study of T cells in Graves' hyperthyroidism and ophthalmopathy. V was clipped by 7 bases and J by 5 bases; unmatched bases: 9. Germline CDR1 reads LNHDA; CDR2 reads SQIVND (reference sequence). CDR3 length: 14 residues. Researchers amplified the TCR beta CDR3 regions from RNA transcripts. HTBI primers drove first-round RT-PCR of the TCR CDR3. TCRdb recomputed calls from the multiplex PCR reads with MiXCR, one row per CDR3 protein. The sample holds about 400,000 distinct CDR3 sequences, roughly 15% seen once. This clonotype showed up just a few times.

The receptor was isolated from a woman aged 60 to 75 with Graves' ophthalmopathy. This chain joins TRBV19 and TRBJ2-7, with TRBD2 matching over 9 bases. The sequencing input was blood. The CDR3 reads CASKINGGRDEQYF. As DNA, the CDR3 is TGTGCCAGTAAAATCAATGGCGGGAGGGACGAGCAGTACTTC.